The TCR beta chain described here comes from a study of beta chain features in type 1 diabetes. Purities over 98% were achieved in all sorted populations. This clone was seen a handful of times. Antigen: not known. Isolated RNA was reverse transcribed in full, so expressed TCRB transcripts were sequenced. Some clones are missing from TCRdb's copy, which holds only in-frame ones; the method was immunoSEQ multiplex PCR. The profile shows 150,000 to 200,000 clones, roughly 9% of them singletons. Germline lookup yields CDR1 MGHRA and CDR2 YSYEKL. V lost 1 base, J lost 8 bases, and 6 bases stayed unmatched. The length of the CDR3 is 16 residues. Study-wide findings and caveats: Shorter TCRB CDR3s, moderately but significantly so, were found in Type 1 diabetes patients in all four CD4+ subsets. Shorter templates might be favored by PCR, equally in patients and controls.

The sequence came from a woman in her twenties or thirties with type 1 diabetes. The chain combines TRBV4-1 with TRBJ2-3; 13 bases line up with TRBD2. Input material: central memory CD4+ T cells from blood. The CDR3 DNA follows: TGCGCCAGCAGCCAAGGGACTAGCGGGAGATTACGTACGCAGTATTTT. It specifies CASSQGTSGRLRTQYF.